A single T cell receptor beta chain is shown here with its context. The source of the sample is a study of TIL therapy for anti-PD-1-resistant metastatic lung cancer. Study information: Tumors were harvested before any PD-1/PD-L1 blockade.

This CDR3 contains 14 residues. Germline-derived CDR1 and CDR2 are MNHEY and SVGAGI. V was cut by 0 bases and J by 6 bases, with 10 bases left in between. The time point here: pre-treatment sample, taken before nivolumab and TIL therapy. This was the immunoSEQ v3 assay. Using immunoSEQ multiplex PCR, the repertoire was profiled, and TCRdb retains in-frame clones only, with some absent. The table has about 52,000 clones, less than 80% seen once. Sequencing was performed on blood, taken at baseline. This chain links TRBV6-5 with TRBJ2-3, with unresolved D. This sequence originates from a woman aged 30-79 years with non-small cell lung cancer. The chain's CDR3 is CASSYSMLSDTQYF. CDR3 DNA: TGTGCCAGCAGTTACTCGATGCTATCCGATACGCAGTATTTT.